The entry that follows covers one T cell receptor (beta chain) sequence. Primers for the PCR totalled 60 Vbeta and 13 Jbeta. Some clones are missing from TCRdb's copy, which holds only in-frame ones; the method was immunoSEQ multiplex PCR. The data show more than 140,000 clones, roughly four fifths seen once. These data come from a study of cytomegalovirus exposure and HLA in healthy donors. The ends lost 5 bases at V and 2 bases at J; junction bases unmatched: 6. CDR3 length: 15 residues. The V gene's germline CDR1 is MNHEY and CDR2 SMNVEV (reference sequence). Material: PBMCs. The chain links TRBV27 to TRBJ2-7; 10 bases agree with TRBD2. This TCR was sampled from a man younger than 35 in good health and CMV-seropositive. The CDR3 here is CASSPRLAGTYEQYF. The DNA for the CDR3 is TGTGCCAGCAGTCCGCGACTAGCGGGCACCTACGAGCAGTACTTC.